These 16 T cell receptor beta chains originate from one sample sequenced in a study of blood T cell repertoires in COVID-19. Using immunoSEQ multiplex PCR, the repertoire was profiled, and TCRdb retains in-frame clones only, with some absent. The repertoire has about 260,000 clones, roughly 87% of them found once; the top ten carry about 2.2%. Sample: peripheral blood. Receptors originate from a woman aged 45-59 years who had recovered from COVID-19.

This chain links TRBV27 with TRBJ1-1, with D possibly being TRBD1 (5 bases). The V gene lost 4 bases and the J gene lost 1 base, with 10 bases spanning the gap. The germline gives CDR1 MNHEY, CDR2 SMNVEV (reference sequence). The CDR3 contains 14 residues. The CDR3 DNA reads as TGTGCCAGCAGTTCGATGGGGGGGAACACTGAAGCTTTCTTT. The encoded protein is CASSSMGGNTEAFF.

J is TRBJ2-7 and V is TRBV7-2, with D perhaps TRBD1 (6 bases). CDR3 length: 15 amino acids. The V gene lost 1 base and the J gene lost 2 bases, with 12 bases spanning the gap. Germline loops: CDR1 SGHTA, CDR2 FQGNSA. CDR3 region: CASSLGSGATYEQYF. The CDR3 region has the DNA TGTGCCAGCAGCTTAGGGTCAGGGGCGACCTACGAGCAGTACTTC.

The chain employs TRBV4-2 and TRBJ2-7; 8 bases map to TRBD1. The ends lost 4 bases at V and 3 bases at J; junction bases unmatched: 11. The CDR3 extends over 16 amino acids. Germline CDR1 reads LGHNA; CDR2 reads YNFKEQ. Here the CDR3 reads CASSRPRTTGDYEQYF. CDR3 in DNA: TGTGCCAGCAGCCGGCCTCGGACGACAGGGGACTACGAGCAGTACTTC.

The chain recombines TRBV9 with TRBJ2-1, with a weak D call TRBD1 (6 bases). The CDR3 totals 14 residues. Deletions cut 6 bases from V and 4 bases from J, with 14 bases between. Germline loops: CDR1 SGDLS, CDR2 YYNGEE. CDR3 in amino acids: CASNQGIIYNEQFF. In DNA form, the CDR3 reads TGTGCCAGCAACCAGGGGATAATATACAATGAGCAGTTCTTC. The whole variable domain, remainder taken from reference TRBV9 and TRBJ2-1, is DSGVTQTPKHLITATGQRVTLRCSPRSGDLSVYWYQQSLDQGLQFLIQYYNGEERAKGNILERFSAQQFPDLHSELNLSSLELGDSALYFCASNQGIIYNEQFFGPGTRLTVL.

The J gene is TRBJ1-2, the V gene TRBV21-1; the tabulated D call, TRBD1, remains unverified against the DNA. TRBV21-1 has pseudogene status. This CDR3 spans 14 amino acids. The CDR3 sequence is CASRPEGTGGGYTF. The CDR3 DNA follows: TGTGCCAGCAGACCAGAAGGGACAGGGGGCGGCTACACCTTC.

This chain links TRBV5-6 with TRBJ1-1, with D unresolved. The CDR3 runs 13 residues. Deletions cut 4 bases from V and 1 base from J, with 8 bases between. The germline V gene encodes CDR1 SGHDT and CDR2 YYEEEE. In nucleotides, the CDR3 is TGTGCCAGCAGCCCACAGACGAACACTGAAGCTTTCTTT. It translates to CASSPQTNTEAFF.

V usage is TRBV6-5 and J usage is TRBJ2-7; unclear D gene. The CDR3 spans 15 residues. Germline V lookup: CDR1 MNHEY, CDR2 SVGAGI. Trimming took off 8 bases at V and 2 bases at J, with 19 bases between the two ends. CDR3 in DNA: TGTGCCAGCGAGTTTTCCCTCGGCGGAGCCTACGAGCAGTACTTC. Its translation: CASEFSLGGAYEQYF.

This clone has a handful of counts. In DNA form, the CDR3 reads TGTGCCAGCAGCCGTACCGGGACAGGGAATTCTGGCTACACCTTC. Amino acids: CASSRTGTGNSGYTF. This chain joins TRBV7-6 and TRBJ1-2; TRBD1 agrees at 9 bases. Germline V CDR1 and CDR2: SGHVS, FNYEAQ. The CDR3 totals 15 residues. The V and J ends lost 5 bases and 7 bases, in that order; junction bases with no gene match: 11.

The V call is TRBV11-3, the J call TRBJ2-7; 11 nucleotides match TRBD2. Germline V gene lookup returns CDR1 SGHNT and CDR2 YENEEA. CDR3 length equals 16 residues. V was clipped by 6 bases and J by 0 bases; unmatched bases: 7. CDR3 loop: CASRLAGEIPSYEQYF. The CDR3 DNA reads as TGTGCCAGCAGACTAGCGGGAGAGATCCCCTCCTACGAGCAGTACTTC. Complete variable domain (other parts from reference TRBV11-3 and TRBJ2-7): EAGVVQSPRYKIIEKKQPVAFWCNPISGHNTLYWYLQNLGQGPELLIRYENEEAVDDSQLPKDRFSAERLKGVDSTLKIQPAELGDSAVYLCASRLAGEIPSYEQYFGPGTRLTVT.

This clone was observed once. J is TRBJ2-2 and V is TRBV5-4; no definite D call. CDR1 is SGHNT, CDR2 YYREEE, per germline (reference sequence). V was cut by 6 bases and J by 8 bases, with 17 bases left in between. This CDR3 is 14 amino acids long. CDR3 in amino acids: CASTLGQARGELFF. CDR3 bases: TGTGCCAGCACCCTGGGTCAGGCTCGGGGGGAGCTGTTTTTT.

The genes are TRBV5-4 and TRBJ1-4; 11 bases are a match to TRBD1. There are 15 residues in the CDR3. The germline V gene encodes CDR1 SGHNT and CDR2 YYREEE (reference sequence). The trim removed 4 bases at V and 7 bases at J, leaving 6 bases unmatched. For the CDR3, the DNA is TGTGCCAGCAGCCAAAAAGGGACAGGGGGTGAAAAACTGTTTTTT. Translated, it gives CASSQKGTGGEKLFF.

This clone was seen once. The chain employs TRBV19 and TRBJ1-3, with D possibly matching TRBD1 (6 bases). The germline V and J ends were trimmed by 5 bases and 3 bases, with 20 bases remaining between them. This CDR3 is built from 17 residues. The germline V gene encodes CDR1 LNHDA and CDR2 SQIVND (reference sequence). The CDR3 is CASSFTFDRSYGNTIYF. The CDR3 DNA reads TGTGCCAGTAGTTTCACCTTTGACAGGAGTTATGGAAACACCATATATTTT.

This sequence joins TRBV15 and TRBJ1-4; D is uncertain. The germline V and J ends were trimmed by 3 bases and 5 bases, with 16 bases remaining between them. CDR3 length equals 16 residues. Per the germline V gene, CDR1 is LNHNV and CDR2 is YYDKDF (reference sequence). The CDR3 bases are TGTGCCACCAGCAGGGAGCGAAGGAGATTGAATGAAAAACTGTTTTTT. Amino acid sequence: CATSRERRRLNEKLFF. The full variable domain, with the rest looked up from reference TRBV15 and TRBJ1-4, is DAMVIQNPRYQVTQFGKPVTLSCSQTLNHNVMYWYQQKSSQAPKLLFHYYDKDFNNEADTPDNFQSRRPNTSFCFLDIRSPGLGDTAMYLCATSRERRRLNEKLFFGSGTQLSVL.

V gene TRBV29-1 combines with J gene TRBJ1-2, with D tentatively TRBD1 (6 bases). The CDR3 has 16 amino acids. The V gene lost 0 bases and the J gene lost 3 bases, with 17 bases spanning the gap. CDR1 is SQVTM, CDR2 ANQGSEA, per germline. The CDR3 region is CSVEDLQGLLDYGYTF. The CDR3 nucleotides are TGCAGCGTTGAAGACTTACAGGGTCTTTTGGACTATGGCTACACCTTC. Variable domain in full (rest from reference TRBV29-1 and TRBJ1-2): SAVISQKPSRDICQRGTSLTIQCQVDSQVTMMFWYRQQPGQSLTLIATANQGSEATYESGFVIDKFPISRPNLTFSTLTVSNMSPEDSSIYLCSVEDLQGLLDYGYTFGSGTRLTVV.

V gene TRBV2 combines with J gene TRBJ1-1; 12 nucleotides align to TRBD1. V trimming: 7 bases; J trimming: 5 bases; junction bases outside the gene matches: 5. The V gene's germline CDR1 is SNHLY and CDR2 FYNNEI. This CDR3 region has 14 residues. The CDR3 loop is CASTRGQGATEAFF. The CDR3 DNA is TGTGCCAGCACTAGGGGACAGGGGGCTACTGAAGCTTTCTTT.

J is TRBJ2-7 and V is TRBV4-3, with a weak D call TRBD1 (5 bases). CDR3 length: 15 amino acids. V gave up 7 bases and J gave up 6 bases, with 22 bases separating them. Germline V lookup: CDR1 LGHNA, CDR2 YSLEER. CDR3 in DNA: TGCGCCAGCACCTACTTCCAGGGCCACCTATCCGAGCAGTACTTC. Its protein product is CASTYFQGHLSEQYF.